The 27 T cell receptor beta chains below come from one sample, sequenced in a study of blood T cells in healthy people across ages. For the second PCR, which ran for about 7 to 12 cycles, a sample-barcoded 5' primer and a J-beta primer mix were used. A single record per CDR3 protein comes from TCRdb applying MiXCR to the 5' RACE reads. The profile shows about 780,000 distinct CDR3 sequences, more than 25% of them singletons. These data also formed part of another study, on T cells of mothers and their children.

The sample comprised blood. Source of these receptors: a boy under 18 in good health.

This sequence joins TRBV6-1 and TRBJ2-5, with 7 nucleotides matching TRBD1. Per the germline V gene, CDR1 is MNHNS and CDR2 is SASEGT. CDR3 length equals 14 residues. V gave up 2 bases and J gave up 4 bases; unmatched junction bases: 4. CDR3 amino acids: CASSEQGVRETQYF. DNA for the CDR3: TGTGCCAGCAGTGAACAGGGGGTGAGAGAGACCCAGTACTTC.

This sequence joins TRBV20-1 and TRBJ2-4, with D possibly being TRBD1 or TRBD2 (6 bases each). Germline CDR1 DFQATT, CDR2 SNEGSKA (reference sequence). V dropped 0 bases and J dropped 1 base, with 16 bases sitting between them. This CDR3 contains 17 residues. The CDR3 sequence: CSARDGPRGPAKNIQYF. CDR3 sequence (DNA): TGCAGTGCTAGAGATGGGCCCCGGGGGCCGGCCAAAAACATTCAGTACTTC.

The J gene is TRBJ1-2, the V gene TRBV3-1; possible D gene TRBD1, 5 bases. Germline V gene sequence: CDR1 LGHDT, CDR2 YNNKEL (reference sequence). V lost 2 bases and J lost 7, with 5 bases in between. The CDR3 runs to 11 residues. Written as DNA, the CDR3 is TGTGCCAGCAGCCAACAGGGTGGCTACACCTTC. It specifies CASSQQGGYTF. Filled out from reference TRBV3-1 and TRBJ1-2, the complete variable domain reads DTAVSQTPKYLVTQMGNDKSIKCEQNLGHDTMYWYKQDSKKFLKIMFSYNNKELIINETVPNRFSPKSPDKAHLNLHINSLELGDSAVYFCASSQQGGYTFGSGTRLTVV.

This sequence joins TRBV3-1 and TRBJ2-5; the match to TRBD1 covers 9 bases. The J call may be in error: the DNA end matches TRBJ2-7 better. The CDR3 covers 13 residues. The germline V gene encodes CDR1 LGHDT and CDR2 YNNKEL (reference sequence). CDR3 protein: CASSQGQGHEQYF. CDR3 DNA: TGTGCCAGCAGCCAGGGACAGGGTCACGAGCAGTACTTC.

The chain couples TRBV30 to TRBJ1-2, with a weak D call TRBD1 (6 bases). CDR3 length: 14 amino acids. V shed 0 bases and J shed 6 bases, with 14 bases lying between them. Germline V CDR1 and CDR2: GTSNPN, SVGIG (reference sequence). This CDR3 reads CAWSVGRQANGYTF. As DNA, the CDR3 is TGTGCCTGGAGTGTTGGTCGACAGGCAAATGGCTACACCTTC.

The gene calls are TRBV20-1 and TRBJ1-1; D uncertain. CDR3 size: 12 residues. Germline assignment: CDR1 DFQATT and CDR2 SNEGSKA (reference sequence). V dropped 6 bases and J dropped 3 bases, with 11 bases sitting between them. This CDR3 reads CSALQWDTEAFF. The CDR3 DNA reads TGCAGTGCCCTCCAATGGGACACTGAAGCTTTCTTT.

A few counts support this clonotype. The chain links TRBV10-3 to TRBJ1-4, with D perhaps matching TRBD1 (6 bases). V was cut by 0 bases and J by 1 base, with 6 bases left in between. Germline lookup yields CDR1 ENHRY and CDR2 SYGVKD. The CDR3 is 15 residues long. The chain's CDR3 is CAISESTGTNEKLFF. The CDR3 region has the DNA TGTGCCATCAGTGAGTCGACAGGAACTAATGAAAAACTGTTTTTT.

This clonotype was observed a few times. V usage is TRBV6-1 and J usage is TRBJ2-1, with D perhaps being TRBD1 or TRBD2 (5 bases each). The ends were cut back, 6 bases at V and 6 bases at J, with 12 bases in the middle. The CDR3 has 13 amino acids. The germline V gene encodes CDR1 MNHNS and CDR2 SASEGT. CDR3 sequence: CASRGPGGNEQFF. The CDR3 DNA reads TGTGCCAGCAGGGGCCCTGGGGGCAATGAGCAGTTCTTC.

This clonotype showed up just once. The genes are TRBV20-1 and TRBJ2-2; D is possibly TRBD2 (7 bases). V was trimmed by 0 bases and J by 7 bases, leaving 18 bases between them. This CDR3 is built from 16 residues. Germline V lookup: CDR1 DFQATT, CDR2 SNEGSKA (reference sequence). For the CDR3, the DNA is TGCAGTGCTAGAGATCCGGTGGGGGGGCCCGGCGGGGAGCTGTTTTTT. This codes for CSARDPVGGPGGELFF.

The genes are TRBV7-2 and TRBJ2-3, with unresolved D. Germline V gives CDR1 SGHTA, CDR2 FQGNSA. The CDR3 length is 12 residues. V gave up 9 bases and J gave up 2 bases, with 9 bases separating them. The CDR3 coding sequence is TGTGCCAGTAGGATTCACACAGATACGCAGTATTTT. Translation: CASRIHTDTQYF.

The rearrangement joins TRBV30 to TRBJ1-4, with TRBD1 as a possible D gene (5 bases). The CDR3 totals 15 residues. V lost 3 bases to trimming and J lost 1 base, with 12 bases between them. Germline values: CDR1 GTSNPN, CDR2 SVGIG (reference sequence). CDR3 residues: CAWSRDRQTNEKLFF. Here the CDR3 DNA reads TGTGCCTGGAGCAGGGACCGCCAAACTAATGAAAAACTGTTTTTT.

The chain uses TRBV7-9 and TRBJ1-1; TRBD1 might be the D (5 bases). Germline V gives CDR1 SEHNR, CDR2 FQNEAQ (reference sequence). Deletions cut 1 base from V and 2 bases from J, with 11 bases between. The CDR3 spans 15 residues. The chain's CDR3 is CASSLGDGANTEAFF. For the CDR3, the DNA is TGTGCCAGCAGCTTAGGGGATGGGGCCAACACTGAAGCTTTCTTT.

The chain joins TRBV11-2 to TRBJ2-7; 8 bases agree with TRBD1. Germline-derived CDR1 and CDR2 are SGHAT and FQNNGV. V lost 5 bases and J lost 6; bases outside the gene matches: 18. The CDR3 is 17 amino acids. CDR3 protein: CASSPRVGTGKFGEQYF. In DNA form, the CDR3 reads TGTGCCAGCAGCCCGAGGGTCGGGACAGGAAAATTTGGCGAGCAGTACTTC.

V usage is TRBV13 and J usage is TRBJ1-1, with TRBD1 identical over 10 bases. The junction had 11 bases not matched to a gene; V was cut back by 5 bases and J by 2 bases. Germline V gene sequence: CDR1 PRHDT, CDR2 FYEKMQ (reference sequence). The CDR3 is 17 residues long. The CDR3 DNA follows: TGTGCCAGCAGCGAGAGGGGGGACAGGGGACTAAACACTGAAGCTTTCTTT. It yields the protein CASSERGDRGLNTEAFF.

The chain has TRBV15 and TRBJ1-3; the D is unclear. CDR1 and CDR2 (germline): LNHNV, YYDKDF (reference sequence). The CDR3 has 13 amino acids. The V end was cut by 5 bases, the J end by 7 bases, with 12 bases between. CDR3 sequence reads: CATSALPRNTIYF. CDR3 nucleotides: TGTGCCACCAGCGCGTTACCGAGGAACACCATATATTTT.

This clonotype has a handful of counts. This rearrangement joins TRBV4-2 to TRBJ2-7, with D perhaps TRBD2 (6 bases). Germline lookup yields CDR1 LGHNA and CDR2 YNFKEQ. There are 15 residues in the CDR3. Trimming removed 0 bases from V and 4 bases from J, with 13 bases in between. CDR3 in DNA: TGTGCCAGCAGCCAAGATCTTGCCAGCGGGTACGAGCAGTACTTC. Translated, it gives CASSQDLASGYEQYF.

The chain couples TRBV29-1 to TRBJ2-2; no reliable D call. Trimming took off 5 bases at V and 3 bases at J, with 7 bases between the two ends. Germline loops: CDR1 SQVTM, CDR2 ANQGSEA. The CDR3 totals 12 residues. The CDR3 coding sequence is TGCAGCGTTCGTAGTGACACCGGGGAGCTGTTTTTT. It specifies CSVRSDTGELFF.

V and J are TRBV4-1 and TRBJ2-3; perhaps TRBD1 as D (6 bases). CDR3 length equals 15 residues. Germline lookup yields CDR1 MGHRA and CDR2 YSYEKL. Trimming took 4 bases from V and 3 from J, leaving 14 bases between them. Here the CDR3 DNA reads TGCGCCAGCAGCCCCGGATGGGGGCGAACAGATACGCAGTATTTT. Its translation: CASSPGWGRTDTQYF.

This clonotype showed up just a few times. Germline and junction disagree at one end, which may indicate a read error. The J gene is TRBJ2-6, the V gene TRBV12-3 or TRBV12-4, with TRBD1 matching over 10 bases. There are 18 residues in the CDR3. CDR3 in amino acids: CAGRIGQGGASGANVLTF. Written as DNA, the CDR3 is TGTGCCGGCAGAATAGGACAGGGGGGGGCCTCTGGGGCCAACGTCCTGACTTTC.

This clonotype showed up just a few times. The chain uses TRBV24-1 and TRBJ2-1; D unclear. V was trimmed by 2 bases and J by 7 bases, leaving 5 bases between them. The CDR3 spans 12 residues. The germline V gene encodes CDR1 KGHDR and CDR2 SFDVKD. The CDR3 DNA follows: TGTGCCACCAGTGATTGGCGGAATGAGCAGTTCTTC. This gives the protein CATSDWRNEQFF.

Comments on this clonotype: A much more abundant neighbour one base away suggests this may be a read error. The chain links TRBV6-1 to TRBJ1-1; no clear D gene. Per the germline V gene, CDR1 is MNHNS and CDR2 is SASEGT. The CDR3 consists of 12 residues. The CDR3, as DNA: TGTGCCAGCAGTGTGGGGAACACTGAAGCTTCCTTT. It yields the protein CASSVGNTEASF.

This clonotype was recorded a few times. The chain uses TRBV20-1 and TRBJ1-4; TRBD1 matches at 7 bases. Germline V gene lookup returns CDR1 DFQATT and CDR2 SNEGSKA (reference sequence). J was trimmed by 5 bases and V by 8 bases; bases with no gene match: 8. This CDR3 is built from 13 residues. This CDR3 reads CSSPGGSNEKLFF. As DNA, the CDR3 is TGCAGTTCCCCAGGGGGTTCCAATGAAAAACTGTTTTTT.

There are a few counts of this clonotype. In DNA, the CDR3 is TGTGCCAGCAGTTTCCGGGGCCTCGGAGAGACCCAGTACTTC. Protein: CASSFRGLGETQYF. The chain uses TRBV28 and TRBJ2-5; D may be TRBD1 or TRBD2 (5 bases each). Trimming stripped 3 bases from V and 4 bases from J, with 12 bases between. Per the germline V gene, CDR1 is MDHEN and CDR2 is SYDVKM. This CDR3 is built from 14 residues.

The chain links TRBV19 to TRBJ2-6; 8 positions match TRBD2. This CDR3 contains 18 residues. V was pared by 3 bases and J by 0 bases, with 7 bases of the junction left unmatched. Germline lookup yields CDR1 LNHDA and CDR2 SQIVND (reference sequence). The CDR3 DNA follows: TGTGCCAGTAGTATCGGGGGGGGAGCCCGCTCTGGGGCCAACGTCCTGACTTTC. Protein sequence: CASSIGGGARSGANVLTF.

The chain is built from TRBV29-1 and TRBJ1-1, with D uncertain. CDR1 and CDR2 (germline): SQVTM, ANQGSEA. The V end was cut by 4 bases, the J end by 3 bases, with 12 bases between. CDR3 size: 13 residues. CDR3 region: CSVGEDDYTEAFF. As DNA, the CDR3 is TGCAGCGTTGGGGAGGACGATTACACTGAAGCTTTCTTT.

This chain links TRBV28 with TRBJ2-2; D is unresolved. This CDR3 is built from 13 residues. V was pared by 1 base and J by 6 bases, with 6 bases between. Looked up from germline, CDR1 is MDHEN and CDR2 is SYDVKM. As DNA, the CDR3 is TGTGCCAGCAGTTTATCGCCTCCCGGGGAGCTGTTTTTT. It encodes CASSLSPPGELFF.

In its sample, this clonotype was seen a few times. The chain has TRBV6-6 and TRBJ2-3, with 12 positions matching TRBD2. The CDR3 has 14 residues. Trimming at V came to 5 bases and at J to 7 bases, leaving 4 bases not matched to a gene. The V gene's germline CDR1 is MNHNY and CDR2 SVGAGI (reference sequence). The CDR3 DNA follows: TGTGCCAGCAGTACTACTAGCGGGGGGTATACGCAGTATTTT. This gives the protein CASSTTSGGYTQYF.